The present T cell receptor beta chain was sequenced within a study of cytomegalovirus exposure and HLA in healthy donors. PCR amplification relied on 60 Vbeta primers (plus 13 Jbeta primers). Clones were sequenced by immunoSEQ multiplex PCR, and TCRdb holds only the in-frame ones, with some missing. The data hold over 200,000 clones, with roughly 82% observed a single time. V lost 6 bases and J 6 bases, leaving 15 bases between the germline ends. This CDR3 has 14 residues. CDR1 and CDR2 from the germline V gene are MNHEY and SVGAGI. The J gene is TRBJ2-1, the V gene TRBV6-5, with D possibly being TRBD2 (5 bases). The sequence was obtained from a woman in her 40s in good health and CMV-seropositive. Sequences were obtained from PBMCs. CDR3 in DNA: TGTGCCAGCAGCCGGGGAGAGGCGGGCAATGAGCAGTTCTTC. This sequence encodes CASSRGEAGNEQFF.